This TCR beta chain is drawn from a study of T cells in localized non-small cell lung cancer. The study's findings and limits: Exceeding tumor, uninvolved adjacent lung had the highest T cell clonality. In adjacent lung appeared a median 57 of the top 100 tumor clones. Sequence data derive from only one tumor region, so heterogeneity remains possible. Prolonged overall survival went with higher T cell density in the blood.

The V end lost 2 bases, the J end lost 11 bases, and 12 bases lay between the germline ends. Germline V CDR1 and CDR2: GTSNPN, SVGIG (reference sequence). The CDR3 extends over 11 amino acids. As to this clone: Its antigen is undetermined.

Generated by immunoSEQ multiplex PCR, the TCRdb table keeps only in-frame clones and is missing some. The sample contains more than 1,500 clones, 34% of which appear only once. The material sequenced was lung tumor tissue, taken before any cancer treatment. The clonotype comes from an older male donor with stage III squamous cell lung carcinoma. The chain joins TRBV30 to TRBJ1-1, with D possibly being TRBD1 (5 bases). The CDR3 nucleotides read TGTGCCTGGAGTAGGGCAGGGCATGCTTTCTTT. It translates to CAWSRAGHAFF.